The T cell receptor beta chain under discussion was sequenced for a study of blood T cells in healthy people across ages. For this clonotype: The antigen remains unidentified.

From germline, CDR1 is SGHDT and CDR2 YYEEEE. The V and J ends lost 0 bases and 6 bases respectively, with 14 bases between them. This CDR3 has 15 residues. Isolating PBMCs gave at least 7 million of these cells per sample. Findings of the study overall: Any changes in expanded clonotypes were possibly confounded, as donor CMV status remained unknown. Both naive CD4+ cell counts and diversity were greater in long-lived donors than in aged donors.

A J-beta primer mix and a sample-barcoded 5' primer were used in a second PCR of about 6 to 12 cycles. MiXCR, run by TCRdb on the 5' RACE reads, gives a single entry per CDR3 protein. Counted here are roughly 800,000 distinct CDR3 sequences, 40% to 65% occurring once; the ten biggest clones make up about 42%. This TCR came from a man older than 75 in good health. Material for sequencing was blood. This rearrangement joins TRBV5-6 to TRBJ2-3; D might be TRBD2 (5 bases). CDR3 nucleotide sequence: TGTGCCAGCAGCTTGGACCGAATCAGAGGGGATACGCAGTATTTT. Translated, it gives CASSLDRIRGDTQYF. Filled out from reference TRBV5-6 and TRBJ2-3, the complete variable domain reads DAGVTQSPTHLIKTRGQQVTLRCSPKSGHDTVSWYQQALGQGPQFIFQYYEEEERQRGNFPDRFSGHQFPNYSSELNVNALLLGDSALYLCASSLDRIRGDTQYFGPGTRLTVL.